Listed below are T cell receptor beta chains from one sample, sequenced in a study of radiotherapy plus CTLA-4 blockade in lung cancer. Profiling relied on immunoSEQ multiplex PCR, and the TCRdb table lists in-frame clones only, not all of them. The table lists roughly 100,000 clones, 85% to 90% of them singletons. This material consisted of peripheral blood, taken from a patient treated with radiotherapy plus ipilimumab. The receptors shown here come from a human donor with non-small cell lung cancer that progressed on radiotherapy plus ipilimumab. Some clones in this sample may be carry-over from other donors' samples. Both conserved end residues are part of each CDR3. Clone size is given for some rows only: seen once, a few or many times, or a class if the clone is expanded.

j_call clone_size v_call cdr3_aa
TRBJ2-3 NA TRBV28 CASSRLAGSTDTQYF
TRBJ2-5 NA TRBV7-3 CASSRSRAPGEGETQYF
TRBJ2-3 once TRBV7-2 CASSLEASGGVWTDTQYF
TRBJ2-7 once TRBV28 CASSYASRGDEQYF
TRBJ1-6 NA TRBV6-5 CASSYSADSPLHF
TRBJ2-3 once TRBV7-3 CASSLYGGTDTQYF
TRBJ2-3 NA TRBV5-4 CASSLAAGIYTDTQYF
TRBJ1-2 NA TRBV27 CASSFSRDRANYGYTF
TRBJ2-2 NA TRBV4-3 CASSQGSTSSPAGELFF
TRBJ1-5 NA TRBV4-1 CASSQDGGIGNQPQHF
TRBJ1-2 NA TRBV5-1 CASSSTGHQTYGYTF
TRBJ1-2 NA TRBV6-1 CASSKDVMGYTF
TRBJ2-3 NA TRBV5-4 CASSLQGSTDTQYF
TRBJ1-4 medium-sized TRBV7-9 CASSQLTHATNEKLFF
TRBJ2-2 NA TRBV27 CASSQTDRRYGELFF
TRBJ1-4 NA TRBV19 CASTPRRATNEKLFF
TRBJ2-3 NA TRBV27 CASSLSKSFSKIPSNTDTQYF
TRBJ2-4 NA TRBV2 CASVAGVNIQYF
TRBJ2-3 NA TRBV5-1 CASSLGDISTDTQYF
TRBJ2-3 once TRBV27 CASSLLGNTDTQYF
TRBJ1-5 NA TRBV19 CASSTRRVKNQPQHF
TRBJ2-2 NA TRBV9 CASSVNSLNTGELFF
TRBJ2-7 NA TRBV9 CASSAQDRAYEQYF
TRBJ1-4 few TRBV7-8 CASSLDRGSLNGNSNEKLFF
TRBJ2-5 NA TRBV7-2 CASTPGPSQETQYF
TRBJ2-7 few TRBV5-6 CASSFGRRRYEQYF
TRBJ1-1 NA TRBV5-6 CASSWRGEREKFF
TRBJ1-4 few TRBV28 CASSFPGTAGLPNEKLFF
TRBJ1-6 NA TRBV6-1 CASPGEGFDNSPLHF
TRBJ2-5 NA TRBV9 CASSVEGLGGETQYF
TRBJ1-1 NA TRBV28 CASRFRGVEAFF
TRBJ1-1 once TRBV9 CASSTTQGNTEAFF
TRBJ1-2 NA TRBV4-2 CTSSPPTGGREYGYTF
TRBJ2-3 NA TRBV7-3 CASSPRRGGASDTQYF
TRBJ1-1 NA TRBV5-1 CASSYIVGVRMNTEAFF
TRBJ2-5 NA TRBV18 CASSPFTSGSPQETQYF
TRBJ1-4 NA TRBV7-9 CASSLVTNEKLFF
TRBJ1-2 NA TRBV30 CAWSQTGQVVYGYTF
TRBJ1-2 NA TRBV19 CASSQQGVIYGYTF
TRBJ2-3 NA TRBV9 CASSKTSQVTDTQYF
TRBJ1-4 NA TRBV28 CASSPLGHGSVEKLFF
TRBJ2-7 NA TRBV2 CASRQEHEQYF
TRBJ2-7 once TRBV19 CASSIVQGGEQYF
TRBJ1-1 NA TRBV7-9 CASSLGNRMNTEAFF
TRBJ2-5 NA TRBV10-3 CAISEILAEETQYF
TRBJ2-3 NA TRBV5-1 CASSPAGINTQYF
TRBJ1-2 few TRBV4-3 CASSQAPWPANYGYTF
TRBJ2-2 NA TRBV5-1 CASSFLRGNTGELFF
TRBJ2-5 NA TRBV11-1 CASSTRLAGAQETQYF
TRBJ2-3 NA TRBV7-9 CASSLGLAGTRGSTDTQYF
TRBJ2-3 NA TRBV7-3 CASSSLAGTDTQYF
TRBJ1-2 NA TRBV29-1 CSVDGQGSSKSYGYTF
TRBJ1-2 NA TRBV6-1 CASRSGQNYGYTF